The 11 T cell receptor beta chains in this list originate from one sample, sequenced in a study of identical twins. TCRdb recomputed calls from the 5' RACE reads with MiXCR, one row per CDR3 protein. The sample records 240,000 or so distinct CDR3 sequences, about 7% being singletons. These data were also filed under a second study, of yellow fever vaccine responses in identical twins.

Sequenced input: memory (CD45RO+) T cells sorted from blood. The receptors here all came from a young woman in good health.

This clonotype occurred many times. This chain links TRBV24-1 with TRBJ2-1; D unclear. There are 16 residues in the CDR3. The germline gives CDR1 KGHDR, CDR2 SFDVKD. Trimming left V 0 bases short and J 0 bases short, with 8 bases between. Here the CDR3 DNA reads TGTGCCACCAGTGATTTGGAGCCGAGCTCCTACAATGAGCAGTTCTTC. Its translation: CATSDLEPSSYNEQFF.

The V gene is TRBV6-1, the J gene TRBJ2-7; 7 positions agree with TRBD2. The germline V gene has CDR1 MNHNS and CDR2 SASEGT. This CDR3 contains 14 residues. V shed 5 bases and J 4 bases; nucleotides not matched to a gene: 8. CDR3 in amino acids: CASSLRDYNYEQYF. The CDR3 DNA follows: TGTGCCAGCAGTCTCCGGGACTACAATTACGAGCAGTACTTC.

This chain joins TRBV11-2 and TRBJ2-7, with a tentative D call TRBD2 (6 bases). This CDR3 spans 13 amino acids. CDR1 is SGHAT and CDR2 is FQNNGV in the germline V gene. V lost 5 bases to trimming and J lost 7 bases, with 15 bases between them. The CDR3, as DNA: TGTGCCAGCAGCCGGAACGTCGGGGGAGAGCAGTACTTC. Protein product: CASSRNVGGEQYF.

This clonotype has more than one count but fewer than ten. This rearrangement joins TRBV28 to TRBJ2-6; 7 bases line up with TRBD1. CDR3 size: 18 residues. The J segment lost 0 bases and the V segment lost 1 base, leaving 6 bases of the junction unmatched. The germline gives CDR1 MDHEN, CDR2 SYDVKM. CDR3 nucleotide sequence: TGTGCCAGCAGTTTATCTGGGACAGCTCTCTCTGGGGCCAACGTCCTGACTTTC. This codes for CASSLSGTALSGANVLTF. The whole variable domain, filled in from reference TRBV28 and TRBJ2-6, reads DVKVTQSSRYLVKRTGEKVFLECVQDMDHENMFWYRQDPGLGLRLIYFSYDVKMKEKGDIPEGYSVSREKKERFSLILESASTNQTSMYLCASSLSGTALSGANVLTFGAGSRLTVL.

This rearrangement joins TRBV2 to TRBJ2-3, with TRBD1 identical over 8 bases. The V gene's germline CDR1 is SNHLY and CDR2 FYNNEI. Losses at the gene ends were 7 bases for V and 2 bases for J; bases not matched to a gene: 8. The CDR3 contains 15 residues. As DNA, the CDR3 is TGTGCCAGCACCCTACAGGGGGTTGTCACAGATACGCAGTATTTT. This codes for CASTLQGVVTDTQYF. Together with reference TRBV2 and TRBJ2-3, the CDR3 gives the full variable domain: EPEVTQTPSHQVTQMGQEVILRCVPISNHLYFYWYRQILGQKVEFLVSFYNNEISEKSEIFDDQFSVERPDGSNFTLKIRSTKLEDSAMYFCASTLQGVVTDTQYFGPGTRLTVL.

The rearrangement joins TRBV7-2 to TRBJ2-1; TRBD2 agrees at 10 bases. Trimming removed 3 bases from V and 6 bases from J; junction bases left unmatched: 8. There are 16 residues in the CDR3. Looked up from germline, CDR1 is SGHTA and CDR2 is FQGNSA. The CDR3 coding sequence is TGTGCCAGCAGCTTGAGAGTAATAGCGGGAGGCAATGAGCAGTTCTTC. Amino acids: CASSLRVIAGGNEQFF.

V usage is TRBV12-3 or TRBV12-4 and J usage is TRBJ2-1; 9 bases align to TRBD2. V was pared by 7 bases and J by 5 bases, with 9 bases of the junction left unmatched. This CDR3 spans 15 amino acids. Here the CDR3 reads CASTPSGRYNNEQFF. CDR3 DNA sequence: TGTGCCAGCACCCCAAGCGGGAGGTACAACAATGAGCAGTTCTTC.

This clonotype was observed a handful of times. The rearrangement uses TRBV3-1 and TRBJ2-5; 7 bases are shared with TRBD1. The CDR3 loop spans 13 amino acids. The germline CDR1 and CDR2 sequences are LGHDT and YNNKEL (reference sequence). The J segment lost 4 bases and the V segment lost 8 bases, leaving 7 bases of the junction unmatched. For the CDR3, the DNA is TGTGCCAGCGCTCATTCAGGGGGAGAGACCCAGTACTTC. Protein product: CASAHSGGETQYF.

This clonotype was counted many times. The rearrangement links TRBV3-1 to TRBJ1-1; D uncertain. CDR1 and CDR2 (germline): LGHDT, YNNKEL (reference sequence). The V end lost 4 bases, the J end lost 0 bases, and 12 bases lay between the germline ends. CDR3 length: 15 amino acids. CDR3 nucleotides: TGTGCCAGCAGCCGAGTGAGGACTATGAACACTGAAGCTTTCTTT. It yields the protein CASSRVRTMNTEAFF.

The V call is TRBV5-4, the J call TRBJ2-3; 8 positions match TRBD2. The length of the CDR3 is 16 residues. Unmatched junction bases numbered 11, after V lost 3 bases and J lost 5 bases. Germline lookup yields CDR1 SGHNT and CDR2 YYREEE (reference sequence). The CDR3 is CASSSAPGGPGDTQYF. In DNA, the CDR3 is TGTGCCAGCAGCTCCGCCCCGGGAGGGCCGGGAGATACGCAGTATTTT.

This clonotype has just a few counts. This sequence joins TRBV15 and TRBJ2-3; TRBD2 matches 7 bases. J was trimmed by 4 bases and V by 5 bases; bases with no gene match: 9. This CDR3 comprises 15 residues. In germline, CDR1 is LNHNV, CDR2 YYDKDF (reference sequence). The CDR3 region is CATSGVGGGPDTQYF. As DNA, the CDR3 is TGTGCCACCAGCGGAGTGGGGGGAGGGCCAGATACGCAGTATTTT.